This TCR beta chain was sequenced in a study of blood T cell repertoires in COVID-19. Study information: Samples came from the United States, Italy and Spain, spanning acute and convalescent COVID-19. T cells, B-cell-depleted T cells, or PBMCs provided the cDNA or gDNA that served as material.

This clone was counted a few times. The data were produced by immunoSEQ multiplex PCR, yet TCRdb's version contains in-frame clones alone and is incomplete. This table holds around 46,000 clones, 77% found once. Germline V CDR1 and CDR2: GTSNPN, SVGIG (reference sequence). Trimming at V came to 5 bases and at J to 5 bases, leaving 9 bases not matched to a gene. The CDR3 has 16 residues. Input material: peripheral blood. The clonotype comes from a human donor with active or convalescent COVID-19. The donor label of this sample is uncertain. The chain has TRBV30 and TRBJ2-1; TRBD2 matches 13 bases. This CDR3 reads CAWSRTSGSLHNEQFF. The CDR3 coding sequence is TGTGCCTGGTCACGGACTAGCGGGAGTCTCCACAATGAGCAGTTCTTC.